This T cell receptor (beta chain) was profiled in a study of cytomegalovirus exposure and HLA in healthy donors. Study-level points and caveats: Later analysis placed DRB1 highest and HLA-C lowest in TCR association rates, which differed by HLA locus.

The PCR made use of 60 Vbeta and 13 Jbeta primers. Sequenced by immunoSEQ multiplex PCR; TCRdb stores in-frame clones only, minus some. The top ten hold more than 4% of the sample, which has over 150,000 clones, 80% to 90% seen once. In the case of this clone: The target antigen is unknown.

The CDR3 runs 14 residues. V lost 4 bases, J lost 10 bases, and 5 bases stayed unmatched. Germline-derived CDR1 and CDR2 are MRHNA and SNTAGT. The TCR sequence derives from a girl under 18 in good health and CMV-seropositive. Specimen: PBMCs. The chain is built from TRBV6-4 and TRBJ2-1; 12 bases align to TRBD1. The CDR3 region has the DNA TGTGCCAGCAGTGGGGGACAGGGGGCGCAGGAGCAGTTCTTC. It translates to CASSGGQGAQEQFF.